This T cell receptor (beta chain) comes out of a study of blood T cells in healthy people across ages (dated by TCRdb to 2015 to 2017). For the study in its entirety: In model experiments, template switching captured roughly one uniquely barcoded TCR beta cDNA molecule for every two T cells. The study measured age-related changes in TCR beta repertoire diversity using deep sequencing normalized with unique cDNA molecular identifiers. The donors were divided into four age groups: young (average approximately 17 years), middle-aged (roughly 40), aged (about 60) and long-lived (around 80). Donors of different ages were randomly distributed across sequencing lanes to avoid experimental bias. The study analyzed two additional independent replicas of 1 million unique cDNA reads from the same blood draw for two donors, one aged 18 to 30 and one aged 80 or older. Broad study findings and their caveats: Because profiling used bulk unsorted PBMCs, naive and antigen-experienced compartments could not be compared conclusively. Total diversity estimates from one million sequenced T cells were considered lower bounds and underestimates. The long-lived group showed more naive CD4+ T cells, fewer expanded clones and increased TCR diversity than the aged group, suggesting age selection. As age increased, observed TCR beta diversity per million T cells dropped in a roughly linear way, and a significant reduction was already evident by age about 40. Because donor CMV infection status was unknown, age-related changes in expanded clonotypes were potentially confounded. The percentage of naive T cells measured by flow cytometry correlated strongly with observed TCR beta diversity.

The library was prepared using 5' RACE. Sequenced using an Illumina HiSeq 2500. The second PCR ran for roughly 7 to 11 cycles and used a J-beta primer mix along with a sample-barcoded 5' primer. A unique molecular identifier was introduced onto each TCR beta cDNA molecule by a template-switch 5' adaptor carrying 12 random nucleotides. Each sample yielded at least 3 million CDR3-containing paired-end reads. First-strand cDNA synthesis was performed from all RNA using the Mint cDNA synthesis kit, with priming by a TRBC-specific oligonucleotide. Following uracil-DNA glycosylase treatment, all cDNA underwent a first 18-cycle PCR with the universal primers M1SS and BC2_uni_R. Turning to the authors' computational methods: Each sample was normalized by randomly selecting 1 million high-quality reads, each carrying a distinct molecular identifier. Instead of being binned into consensus sequences, reads that shared molecular identifiers were thrown out. MiTCR, with a Q25 quality threshold and the strictest error-elimination algorithm, was used for CDR3 identification, clonotype clustering and error correction. A nonparametric unseen species model with Euler transformation was used to estimate lower-bound total TCR beta diversity. TCRdb reworked the public reads: Q25 trimming with fastp, MiXCR clone assembly, productive beta chains retained. Identical CDR3 protein sequences are pooled into one entry, listed with their most common genes and DNA. TCRdb's processing, not the authors', yielded these V and J calls. In this sample the table shows about 630,000 distinct CDR3 sequences, more than 20% of which occur a single time. The ten largest account for roughly 3.6% of the sample.

Notes on this clonotype: The clone's antigen remains unknown. No base quality information exists; no much larger clone differs at one position.

The 39 donors, aged 6 to 90 years, were systemically healthy Caucasian individuals from Russia. Around 10 milliliters of peripheral blood were drawn from each donor into EDTA-treated Vacutainer tubes. Ficoll-Paque density-gradient centrifugation was used to isolate PBMCs, with at least 6 million per sample. Trizol reagent was used to extract total RNA from PBMCs, with at least 6 micrograms per sample. For every donor, flow cytometry on a PBMC aliquot measured the percentage of naive CD45RAhigh/CD27high T cells. This clonotype originated in a man between 65 and 80 years old in good health. Sequenced: blood.

The CDR3 here reads CATSRDLGEYVETQYF. The sequenced DNA: TGTGCCACCAGCAGAGATCTTGGGGAATATGTTGAGACCCAGTACTTC. In this chain, TRBV15 is recombined with TRBJ2-5; the D gene is unclear. Sequences LNHNV (CDR1) and YYDKDF (CDR2) are obtained from the germline V gene (reference sequence). V loses 0 bases, J loses 5 bases, and the germline ends lie 16 bases apart. The CDR3 numbers 16 residues from cysteine through phenylalanine. Only the CDR3 part of the read is kept: 48 bases, read in frame from the first base.